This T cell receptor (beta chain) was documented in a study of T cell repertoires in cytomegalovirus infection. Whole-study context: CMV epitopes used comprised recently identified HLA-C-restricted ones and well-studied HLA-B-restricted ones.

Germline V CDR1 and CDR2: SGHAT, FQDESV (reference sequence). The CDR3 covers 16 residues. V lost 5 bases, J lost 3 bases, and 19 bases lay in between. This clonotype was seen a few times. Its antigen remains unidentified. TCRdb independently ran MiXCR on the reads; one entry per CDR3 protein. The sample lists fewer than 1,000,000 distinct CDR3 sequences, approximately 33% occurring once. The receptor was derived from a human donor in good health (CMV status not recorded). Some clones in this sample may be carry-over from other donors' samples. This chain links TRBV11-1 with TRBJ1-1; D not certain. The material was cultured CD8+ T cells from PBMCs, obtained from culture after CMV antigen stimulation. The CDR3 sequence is CASSVRGRAFYTEAFF. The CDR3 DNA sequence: TGTGCCAGCAGCGTACGAGGGAGGGCTTTCTACACTGAAGCTTTCTTT. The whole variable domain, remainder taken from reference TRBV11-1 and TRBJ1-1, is EAEVAQSPRYKITEKSQAVAFWCDPISGHATLYWYRQILGQGPELLVQFQDESVVDDSQLPKDRFSAERLKGVDSTLKIQPAELGDSAMYLCASSVRGRAFYTEAFFGQGTRLTVV.